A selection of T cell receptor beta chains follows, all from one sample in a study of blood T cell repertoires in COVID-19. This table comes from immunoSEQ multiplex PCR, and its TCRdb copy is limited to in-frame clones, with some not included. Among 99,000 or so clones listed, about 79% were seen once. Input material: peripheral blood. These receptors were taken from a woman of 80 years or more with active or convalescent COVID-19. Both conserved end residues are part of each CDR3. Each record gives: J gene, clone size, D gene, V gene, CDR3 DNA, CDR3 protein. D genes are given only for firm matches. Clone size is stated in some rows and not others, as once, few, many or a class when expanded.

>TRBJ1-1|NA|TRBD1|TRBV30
TGTGCCTGGAGAATTACAGGGGGACACACTGAAGCTTTCTTT
CAWRITGGHTEAFF
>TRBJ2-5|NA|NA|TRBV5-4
TGTGCCAGCAGCTTGACAGGGACGAACCAAGAGACCCAGTACTTC
CASSLTGTNQETQYF
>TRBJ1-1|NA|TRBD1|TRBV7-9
TGTGCCAGCACTCATGGGACAGTAGATATGAACACTGAAGCTTTCTTT
CASTHGTVDMNTEAFF
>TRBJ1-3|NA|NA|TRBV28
TGTGCCAGCAGCCAAAGGCTGGGGCGAAACACCATATATTTT
CASSQRLGRNTIYF
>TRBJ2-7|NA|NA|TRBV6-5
TGTGCCAGCAGTCCAGACTTGGAGCAGTACTTC
CASSPDLEQYF
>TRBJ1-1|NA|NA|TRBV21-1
TGTGCCAGCAGCACGGTACAGACGGACATGAACACTGAAGCTTTCTTT
CASSTVQTDMNTEAFF
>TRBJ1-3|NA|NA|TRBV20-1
TGCAGTGCTGGACATAAGGTCACCACATATTTT
CSAGHKVTTYF
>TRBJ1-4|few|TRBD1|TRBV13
TGTGCCAGCAGCTCGACAGGGGAAGGTAATGAAAAACTGTTTTTT
CASSSTGEGNEKLFF
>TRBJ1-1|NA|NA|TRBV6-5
TGTGCCAGCAGGGTTCGGGGTAGCACTGAAGCTTTCTTT
CASRVRGSTEAFF
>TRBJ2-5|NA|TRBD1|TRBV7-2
TGTGCCAGCAGCTTAATCCGGGACAGGGAGGTCCGGGAGACCCAGTACTTC
CASSLIRDREVRETQYF
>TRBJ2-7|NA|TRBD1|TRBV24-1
TGTGCCACTTCAGGTGACGGGACAGCCTACGAGCAGTACTTC
CATSGDGTAYEQYF
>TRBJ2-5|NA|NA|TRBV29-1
TGCAGCGTTCAGCGAGGGAATGGGGAGACCCAGTACTTC
CSVQRGNGETQYF
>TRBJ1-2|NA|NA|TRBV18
TGTGCCAGCTCACCACAAACCGGGTATGGCTACACCTTC
CASSPQTGYGYTF
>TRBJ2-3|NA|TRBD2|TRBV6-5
TGTGCCAGCGGAAGCGGACTAGCGGGCACAGATACGCAGTATTTT
CASGSGLAGTDTQYF
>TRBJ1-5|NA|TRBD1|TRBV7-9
TGTGCCAGCAGCCAGAGCCGGGACAGGGGCAATCAGCCCCAGCATTTT
CASSQSRDRGNQPQHF
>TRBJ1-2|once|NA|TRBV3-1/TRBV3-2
TGTGCCAGCAGCCAAGACGGTGGAGACTATGGCTACACCTTC
CASSQDGGDYGYTF
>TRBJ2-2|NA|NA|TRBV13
TGTGCCAGCAGCCTCCGGTTGGGGCACACCGGGGAGCTGTTTTTT
CASSLRLGHTGELFF
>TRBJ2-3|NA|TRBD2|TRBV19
TGTGCCAGTACCACAGGGGGGACTAGCGGAGATACGCAGTATTTT
CASTTGGTSGDTQYF
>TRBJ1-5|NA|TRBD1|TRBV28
TGTGCCAGCAAAACTGGGACAGGGAGCAATCAGCCCCAGCATTTT
CASKTGTGSNQPQHF
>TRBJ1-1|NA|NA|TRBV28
TGTGCCAGCAGTTTAATAGAGAACACTGAAGCTTTCTTT
CASSLIENTEAFF
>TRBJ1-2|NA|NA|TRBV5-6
TGTGCCAGCAGCTTGGCCGGTTATGGCTACACCTTC
CASSLAGYGYTF
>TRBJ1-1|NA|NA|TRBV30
TGTGCCTGGAGTGTAGCTTTCCTGGACACTGAAGCTTTCTTT
CAWSVAFLDTEAFF
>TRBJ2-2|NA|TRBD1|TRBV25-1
TGTGCCAGCAGCAGAACAGGGGGCCTGACCGGGGAGCTGTTTTTT
CASSRTGGLTGELFF
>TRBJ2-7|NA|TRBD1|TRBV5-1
TGCGCCAGCAGCTTGGTGGAGGCAGGGGGCGACTCAAGCTCCTACGAGCAGTACTTC
CASSLVEAGGDSSSYEQYF
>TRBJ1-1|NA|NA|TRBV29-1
TGCAGCGTTGATTCAGGGGCGCAGCGCACTGAAGCTTTCTTT
CSVDSGAQRTEAFF
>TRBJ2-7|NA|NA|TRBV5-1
TGCGCCAGCAGCCTCACGGTGGGCTTTTCCTCCTACGAGCAGTACTTC
CASSLTVGFSSYEQYF
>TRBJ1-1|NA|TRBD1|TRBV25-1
TGTGCCAGCAGACCCTCAGGGGGATCTGAAGCTTTCTTT
CASRPSGGSEAFF
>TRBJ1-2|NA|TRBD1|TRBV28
TGTGCCAGCAGCTCCGGGACAGGGAGGTCCGGTCGCTTCTATGGCTACACCTTC
CASSSGTGRSGRFYGYTF
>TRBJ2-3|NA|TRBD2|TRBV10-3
TGTGCCATCAGTGATACTAGCGGGAGGACTACGCAGTATTTT
CAISDTSGRTTQYF
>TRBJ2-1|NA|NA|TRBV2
TGTGCCAGCAGTCACAGGGAAGGGGACTACAATGAGCAGTTCTTC
CASSHREGDYNEQFF
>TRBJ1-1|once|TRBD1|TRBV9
TGTGCCAGCAGCGTATCTCGTGCAGGGGGGAACACTGAAGCTTTCTTT
CASSVSRAGGNTEAFF
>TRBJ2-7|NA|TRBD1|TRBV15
TGTGCCACCAGCAGATCTCCGGGACAGGGGGCCCCAACCTACGAGCAGTACTTC
CATSRSPGQGAPTYEQYF
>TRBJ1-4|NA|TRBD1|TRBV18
TGTGCCAGCTCGCCGGGACAGCCTCGAGAAAAACTGTTTTTT
CASSPGQPREKLFF
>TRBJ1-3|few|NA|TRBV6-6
TGTGCCAGCGTGGACAGTGGGCGCTCTGGAAACACCATATATTTT
CASVDSGRSGNTIYF
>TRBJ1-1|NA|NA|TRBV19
TGTGCCAGTAGGGGGTGGCAGGCGGGGAGGAACACTGAAGCTTTCTTT
CASRGWQAGRNTEAFF
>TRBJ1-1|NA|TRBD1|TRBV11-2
TGTGCCAGCACCCAAGGACAGGTGAACACTGAAGCTTTCTTT
CASTQGQVNTEAFF
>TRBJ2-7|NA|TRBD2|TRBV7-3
TGTGCCAGCAGCTTACAGCGGGAGGCCTACGAGCAGTACTTC
CASSLQREAYEQYF
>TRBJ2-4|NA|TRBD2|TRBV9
TGTGCCAGCAGCGAGGGAGGGTCACTAGCGGGCACCAAAAACATTCAGTACTTC
CASSEGGSLAGTKNIQYF
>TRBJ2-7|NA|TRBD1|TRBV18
TGTGCCAGCTCACCTGGGGGACAGAGCTCCTACGAGCAGTACTTC
CASSPGGQSSYEQYF
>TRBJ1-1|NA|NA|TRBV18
TGTGCCAGCTCACCCGGGGCCGATCCAGGGGTCACTGAAGCTTTCTTT
CASSPGADPGVTEAFF
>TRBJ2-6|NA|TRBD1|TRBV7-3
TGTGCCAGCAGCTGGGGACAGGGACTGGGGGCCAACGTCCTGACTTTC
CASSWGQGLGANVLTF